Detailed here is one T cell receptor beta chain. The target of this receptor is not known. No base-level quality is on record; no much larger clone is a single base apart. Genomic DNA was extracted from sorted cells for sequencing of the TCRbeta CDR3 region. The immunoSEQ Assay was used to sequence the TCRbeta CDR3 regions. TCRdb holds this immuneACCESS table with in-frame rearrangements only. Some clones are missing; in checked studies, unresolved V genes explain under half, and the rest has no known cause. Counted in this sample were around 63,000 clones; roughly nine tenths of them appeared once. Under 14% of the sample is taken by the ten largest. The sample originates from a study of OX40 agonist ivuxolimab in advanced cancers. With regard to the full study: Ivuxolimab, which targeted the costimulatory receptor OX40 (CD134), was an agonistic, fully human IgG2 monoclonal antibody. Intravenous ivuxolimab was administered to patients every 2 weeks at six dose levels: 0.01, 0.1, 0.3, 1.5, 3 and 10 mg/kg. Of the roughly 51 dose-escalation patients, hepatocellular carcinoma was present in 19, melanoma in approximately 15, renal cell carcinoma in 9 and head and neck cancer in 9. A male proportion of 82.7% and a mean age of about 60 years, ranging from 23 to 79, were recorded for the dose-escalation cohort. Patients were allowed to have had prior anti-PD-1, anti-PD-L1 or anti-CTLA-4 therapy, and approximately 40% of the dose-escalation patients had previously received checkpoint inhibitors. Partial responses were achieved by three dose-escalation patients, of whom one had hepatocellular carcinoma and two had cutaneous melanoma. The purpose of peripheral TCRbeta sequencing was to test whether ivuxolimab changed TCR sequence diversity and led to clonal T-cell expansion. The monotherapy dose-escalation portion (N ≈ 52 patients) of the phase I ivuxolimab trial is reported in the paper.

General study outcomes and caveats: At doses of 0.1 to 3.0 mg/kg, clonal expansion of both CD4+ and CD8+ T cells in blood was seen between baseline and week 6. Low levels of normalized T-cell clonal expansion were also shown by some nonresponding patients. In the 0.1-3.0 mg/kg groups, partial responders were among the patients with the lowest normalized peripheral clonal expansion, particularly in CD8+ T cells. After ivuxolimab, CD8+ T cells had more expanded clones than CD4+ T cells on average. Antigen specificity was not determined for the clonally expanded peripheral T cells.

The trial excluded patients who had a history of autoimmune disease or who were on systemic immunosuppression. Peripheral blood for TCR sequencing was drawn from every dose cohort at baseline, at cycle 4 day 1 and at cycle 7 day 1. Samples were obtained from an open-label, multicenter, first-in-human phase I dose-escalation trial of ivuxolimab. Adults with locally advanced or metastatic melanoma, renal cell, hepatocellular, or head and neck squamous cell carcinoma were enrolled in the trial. CD4+ and CD8+ T cells were sorted separately from peripheral blood before TCR sequencing. CDR1 and CDR2 are read off the germline V gene as LGHNT and FRNRAP. V and J are truncated by 3 bases and 2 bases respectively, leaving an intervening sequence of 17 bases. The CDR3, from cysteine to phenylalanine, totals 17 residues. Only the CDR3 portion is preserved as DNA: 51 bases, with reading frame beginning at the first base.

This receptor chain uses TRBV12-5 and TRBJ2-1, with an unclear D gene assignment. The sequencing used CD4+ or CD8+ T cells sorted from blood, collected in a trial of the OX40 agonist ivuxolimab. The TCR originated in an adult with an advanced solid tumor such as melanoma, head and neck, liver or kidney cancer. The DNA sequence is TGTGCTAGTGGTTTTCAAATCAACCCCGCAGCCTACAATGAGCAGTTCTTC. Translated, it reads CASGFQINPAAYNEQFF. Full variable domain (CDR3 extended with the reference TRBV12-5 and TRBJ2-1 proteins): DARVTQTPRHKVTEMGQEVTMRCQPILGHNTVFWYRQTMMQGLELLAYFRNRAPLDDSGMPKDRFSAEMPDATLATLKIQPSEPRDSAVYFCASGFQINPAAYNEQFFGPGTRLTVL.